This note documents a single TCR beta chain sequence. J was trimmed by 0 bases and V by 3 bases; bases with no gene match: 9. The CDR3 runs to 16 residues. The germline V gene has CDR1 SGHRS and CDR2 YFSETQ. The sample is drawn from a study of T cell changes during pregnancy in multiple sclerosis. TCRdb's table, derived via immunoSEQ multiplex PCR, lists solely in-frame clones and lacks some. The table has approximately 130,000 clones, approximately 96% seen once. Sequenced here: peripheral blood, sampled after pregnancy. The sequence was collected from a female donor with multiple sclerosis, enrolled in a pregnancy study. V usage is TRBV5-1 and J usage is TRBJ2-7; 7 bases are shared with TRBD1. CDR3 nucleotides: TGCGCCAGCAGCTCTACAGGGGATGACTACTCCTACGAGCAGTACTTC. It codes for CASSSTGDDYSYEQYF.